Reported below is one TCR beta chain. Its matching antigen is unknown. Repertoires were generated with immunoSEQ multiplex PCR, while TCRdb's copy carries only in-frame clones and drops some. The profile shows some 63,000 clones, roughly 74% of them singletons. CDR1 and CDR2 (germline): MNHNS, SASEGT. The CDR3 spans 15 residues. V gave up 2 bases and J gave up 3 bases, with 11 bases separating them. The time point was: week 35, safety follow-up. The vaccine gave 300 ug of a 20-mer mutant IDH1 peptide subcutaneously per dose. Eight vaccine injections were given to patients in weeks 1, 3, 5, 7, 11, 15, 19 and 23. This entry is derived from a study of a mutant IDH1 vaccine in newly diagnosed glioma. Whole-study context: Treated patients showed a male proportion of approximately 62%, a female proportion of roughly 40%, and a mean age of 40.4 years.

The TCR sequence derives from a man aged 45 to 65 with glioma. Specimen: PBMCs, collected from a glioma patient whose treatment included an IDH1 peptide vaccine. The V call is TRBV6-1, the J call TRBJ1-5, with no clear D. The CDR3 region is CASSETGGNNQPQHF. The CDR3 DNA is TGTGCCAGCAGTGAAACGGGCGGAAACAATCAGCCCCAGCATTTT.